This TCR beta chain appears in the sequencing data of a study of T-cell reconstitution after alpha-beta-depleted transplantation in children. Germline CDR1 is MNHEY and CDR2 is SVGAGI. This CDR3 is built from 12 residues. V dropped 8 bases and J dropped 5 bases, with 9 bases sitting between them. The library targeted TCRbeta and was prepared with unique molecular identifiers. A single record per CDR3 protein comes from TCRdb applying MiXCR to the PCR reads. This table has 750,000 to 950,000 distinct CDR3 sequences, under 20% appearing once. Study-wide results and limits: Reportedly, alpha-beta T cells present about two months post-transplant originated from several hundred expanded clones of graft origin. From surviving recipient T cells and thymic progenitors came the high day-60 TCRbeta diversity observed in some patients. Newly produced T cells mostly provided counts and TCRbeta diversity after one year, as hyperexpanded clones declined.

As concerns this clonotype: Its specificity is not known.

The rearrangement uses TRBV6-5 and TRBJ2-2; D gene unclear. The sample in question was PBMCs, mostly from graft donor cells, obtained 360 days after TCRalphabeta/CD19-depleted stem cell transplant. The clonotype was recovered from a male patient younger than 18 who had a stem cell transplant for acute lymphoblastic leukemia, so the T cells may come from the graft donor. CDR3 sequence: CASRRKTGELFF. The CDR3 DNA is TGTGCCAGCCGAAGGAAAACCGGGGAGCTGTTTTTT.